A single sample is the source of the 28 T cell receptor beta chains below, sequenced in a study of blood T cell repertoires in COVID-19. TCRdb keeps only in-frame clones here, not all; method: immunoSEQ multiplex PCR. The sample consists of tens of thousands of clones, more than 75% of them appearing once. The sequenced sample consisted of PBMCs or T cells enriched from blood (not recorded which). Source of these receptors: a woman aged 40 to 50 who had recovered from COVID-19.

This chain connects TRBV5-1 to TRBJ1-1, with D unresolved. V lost 2 bases, J lost 2 bases, and 7 bases lay in between. This CDR3 comprises 13 residues. Germline V gene data show CDR1 as SGHRS and CDR2 as YFSETQ. The CDR3 bases are TGCGCCAGCAGCTTTAACAGAAACACTGAAGCTTTCTTT. It translates to CASSFNRNTEAFF.

The chain joins TRBV4-2 to TRBJ1-4; no reliable D call. Germline V gene sequence: CDR1 LGHNA, CDR2 YNFKEQ. Trimming removed 1 base from V and 8 bases from J, with 20 bases in between. The CDR3 runs 17 residues. CDR3 amino acids: CASSQALGVAVGEKLFF. CDR3 coding DNA: TGTGCCAGCAGCCAAGCCCTCGGGGTAGCGGTGGGGGAAAAACTGTTTTTT.

The CDR3 DNA sequence: TGCGCCAGCAGCTTGACAGGCGAAAAACTGTTTTTT. It is translated as CASSLTGEKLFF. The chain employs TRBV5-1 and TRBJ1-4; D is perhaps TRBD1 (5 bases). This CDR3 spans 12 amino acids. From germline, CDR1 is SGHRS and CDR2 YFSETQ. The ends were cut back, 1 base at V and 8 bases at J, with 6 bases in the middle. Filled out from reference TRBV5-1 and TRBJ1-4, the complete variable domain reads KAGVTQTPRYLIKTRGQQVTLSCSPISGHRSVSWYQQTPGQGLQFLFEYFSETQRNKGNFPGRFSGRQFSNSRSEMNVSTLELGDSALYLCASSLTGEKLFFGSGTQLSVL.

The rearrangement links TRBV4-1 to TRBJ1-3; 8 bases match TRBD1. With 2 bases clipped from V and 7 bases from J, the junction kept 7 bases outside the gene matches. This CDR3 contains 15 residues. Germline assignment: CDR1 MGHRA and CDR2 YSYEKL. CDR3 protein: CASSQPRTGWNTIYF. The CDR3 DNA reads TGCGCCAGCAGCCAACCGCGGACAGGGTGGAACACCATATATTTT.

This chain links TRBV7-3 with TRBJ2-1; the D gene is possibly TRBD2 (6 bases). This CDR3 has 15 residues. Trimming took 1 base from V and 5 from J, leaving 12 bases between them. The V gene's germline CDR1 is SGHTA and CDR2 FQGTGA. CDR3 DNA sequence: TGTGCCAGCAGCTTAAGAGCGGGCGGAGACAATGAGCAGTTCTTC. As protein: CASSLRAGGDNEQFF.

This clone appeared a single time. The genes are TRBV6-1 and TRBJ1-1, with D unresolved. CDR1 is MNHNS and CDR2 is SASEGT in the germline V gene. V was cut by 4 bases and J by 1 base, with 10 bases left in between. The CDR3 is 14 amino acids. The DNA for the CDR3 is TGTGCCAGCAGTGTACAGATCGAGAACACTGAAGCTTTCTTT. Translated, it gives CASSVQIENTEAFF.

The chain couples TRBV20-1 to TRBJ2-7; 8 positions match TRBD2. The CDR3 has 15 residues. V lost 3 bases to trimming and J lost 7 bases; unmatched junction nucleotides: 14. From germline, CDR1 is DFQATT and CDR2 SNEGSKA (reference sequence). CDR3 in amino acids: CSASQLSGGRFEQYF. CDR3 nucleotides: TGCAGTGCTAGTCAACTTTCGGGGGGGCGATTTGAGCAGTACTTC.

The V and J genes are TRBV21-1 and TRBJ2-5; the tabulated D call, TRBD1, remains unverified against the DNA. TRBV21-1 constitutes a pseudogene. This CDR3 has 14 amino acids. The chain's CDR3 is CARNRQGKKETQYF. The CDR3 nucleotides are TGTGCCAGGAACCGACAGGGCAAAAAGGAGACCCAGTACTTC.

The V gene is TRBV6-5, the J gene TRBJ2-7, with TRBD1 identical over 9 bases. Germline V gene lookup returns CDR1 MNHEY and CDR2 SVGAGI. CDR3 length: 15 residues. Trimming cost V 4 bases and J 4 bases; bases outside gene matches: 8. DNA for the CDR3: TGTGCCAGCAGTTCATCCGGGACAGGGACATACGAGCAGTACTTC. It encodes CASSSSGTGTYEQYF.

The chain uses TRBV7-9 and TRBJ2-5; D is uncertain. Germline-derived CDR1 and CDR2 are SEHNR and FQNEAQ (reference sequence). The V end was cut by 6 bases, the J end by 4 bases, with 12 bases between. The CDR3 is 13 amino acids. DNA for the CDR3: TGTGCCAGCAGTCGGCTTCCGGGAGAGACCCAGTACTTC. This gives the protein CASSRLPGETQYF.

V is TRBV5-6 and J is TRBJ1-1; D unresolved. The CDR3 is made up of 14 amino acids. Trimming cost V 1 base and J 5 bases, with 12 bases left between them. Germline V gives CDR1 SGHDT, CDR2 YYEEEE. The CDR3 reads CASSLNSLRTEAFF. CDR3 sequence (DNA): TGTGCCAGCAGCTTGAACAGCCTTAGGACTGAAGCTTTCTTT. Full variable domain (rest looked up from reference TRBV5-6 and TRBJ1-1): DAGVTQSPTHLIKTRGQQVTLRCSPKSGHDTVSWYQQALGQGPQFIFQYYEEEERQRGNFPDRFSGHQFPNYSSELNVNALLLGDSALYLCASSLNSLRTEAFFGQGTRLTVV.

This chain uses TRBV14 with TRBJ2-3; maybe TRBD2 (6 bases). The CDR3 runs 15 residues. With 4 bases removed from V and 0 bases from J, the gap between germline ends came to 11 bases. Germline V lookup: CDR1 SGHDN, CDR2 FVKESK. The CDR3 spells CASSRGGASTDTQYF. DNA for the CDR3: TGTGCCAGCAGCCGGGGCGGGGCTAGCACAGATACGCAGTATTTT.

The chain uses TRBV19 and TRBJ2-5; 10 bases are shared with TRBD1. Trimming cost V 2 bases and J 5 bases; bases outside gene matches: 8. The CDR3 is made up of 16 amino acids. Per germline, CDR1 LNHDA and CDR2 SQIVND (reference sequence). This CDR3 reads CASSITGTGAGETQYF. CDR3 bases: TGTGCCAGTAGTATAACGGGGACAGGGGCTGGGGAGACCCAGTACTTC.

The chain combines TRBV5-1 with TRBJ2-7; 7 bases are a match to TRBD1. CDR1 is SGHRS, CDR2 YFSETQ, per germline. With 4 bases clipped from V and 6 bases from J, the junction kept 10 bases outside the gene matches. The CDR3 contains 14 residues. CDR3 sequence reads: CASSLTGAVSEQYF. The CDR3 nucleotides read TGCGCCAGCAGCCTAACAGGGGCGGTTAGCGAGCAGTACTTC.

The chain combines TRBV5-1 with TRBJ1-6; tentatively, D is TRBD1 (6 bases). Germline lookup yields CDR1 SGHRS and CDR2 YFSETQ. This CDR3 is 15 amino acids long. V lost 1 base and J lost 7, with 12 bases in between. CDR3 sequence reads: CASSLFQGPNSPLHF. The CDR3 bases are TGCGCCAGCAGCTTGTTTCAGGGGCCGAATTCACCCCTCCACTTT.

The chain is built from TRBV20-1 and TRBJ2-1; no definite D call. CDR3 length: 11 residues. Germline V gives CDR1 DFQATT, CDR2 SNEGSKA (reference sequence). The V end lost 1 base, the J end lost 5 bases, and 3 bases lay between the germline ends. The CDR3, as DNA: TGCAGTGCTAGAGCCGACAATGAGCAGTTCTTC. This translates into CSARADNEQFF.

The rearrangement links TRBV2 to TRBJ2-2; no clear D. The CDR3 extends over 12 amino acids. The germline gives CDR1 SNHLY, CDR2 FYNNEI. V was cut by 7 bases and J by 3 bases, with 6 bases left in between. The CDR3 DNA sequence: TGTGCCAGCAACAGATACACCGGGGAGCTGTTTTTT. Translating gives CASNRYTGELFF.

The genes are TRBV6-5 and TRBJ1-2; 7 nucleotides line up with TRBD1. CDR3 length equals 15 residues. With V trimmed by 7 bases and J by 3 bases, 11 bases remained unmatched. Germline values: CDR1 MNHEY, CDR2 SVGAGI. The CDR3 is CASIQEGGQYYGYTF. CDR3 DNA: TGTGCCAGCATCCAAGAGGGGGGACAGTACTATGGCTACACCTTC.

The J gene is TRBJ2-7, the V gene TRBV11-2; 9 bases map to TRBD2. V dropped 5 bases and J dropped 0; count of bases not matched to a gene: 2. CDR1 and CDR2 (germline): SGHAT, FQNNGV. This CDR3 comprises 14 residues. This CDR3 reads CASSTTSGSYEQYF. The CDR3 DNA reads as TGTGCCAGCAGCACGACTAGCGGCTCCTACGAGCAGTACTTC. Supplemented by reference TRBV11-2 and TRBJ2-7, the full variable domain reads EAGVAQSPRYKIIEKRQSVAFWCNPISGHATLYWYQQILGQGPKLLIQFQNNGVVDDSQLPKDRFSAERLKGVDSTLKIQPAKLEDSAVYLCASSTTSGSYEQYFGPGTRLTVT.

The chain joins TRBV5-1 to TRBJ1-6, with D perhaps TRBD1 (5 bases). V was trimmed by 5 bases and J by 6 bases, leaving 15 bases between them. CDR1 SGHRS and CDR2 YFSETQ come from the germline V gene. The CDR3 contains 15 residues. CDR3 amino acids: CASRPPTDPNSPLHF. The CDR3 DNA sequence: TGCGCCAGCAGACCCCCGACAGACCCTAATTCACCCCTCCACTTT.

The V gene is TRBV6-6, the J gene TRBJ1-2; D gene uncertain. There are 13 residues in the CDR3. Trimming cost V 6 bases and J 2 bases, with 10 bases left between them. Looked up from germline, CDR1 is MNHNY and CDR2 is SVGAGI (reference sequence). The CDR3 protein is CASSSTVNYGYTF. The DNA for the CDR3 is TGTGCCAGCAGCTCCACAGTGAACTATGGCTACACCTTC.

In nucleotides, the CDR3 is TGTGCCACCAGCAGAGTCTCCCCAGCGGGGGTCACAGATACGCAGTATTTT. Its translation is CATSRVSPAGVTDTQYF. This chain joins TRBV15 and TRBJ2-3, with 8 bases matching TRBD2. CDR3 length: 17 amino acids. Germline CDR1 reads LNHNV; CDR2 reads YYDKDF (reference sequence). J lost 2 bases, V lost 1 base, and 8 bases had no gene match.

The chain recombines TRBV5-4 with TRBJ1-2; 8 bases line up with TRBD1. The junction had 6 bases not matched to a gene; V was cut back by 3 bases and J by 5 bases. This CDR3 is 14 amino acids long. Germline values: CDR1 SGHNT, CDR2 YYREEE (reference sequence). CDR3 residues: CASSSRQGLYGYTF. The DNA of the CDR3 is TGTGCCAGCAGCTCACGACAGGGGTTGTATGGCTACACCTTC.

V and J are TRBV5-8 and TRBJ1-6; 9 bases agree with TRBD1. CDR3 length: 16 residues. Losses at the gene ends were 4 bases for V and 9 bases for J; bases not matched to a gene: 11. The germline V gene has CDR1 SGHTS and CDR2 YDEGEE. CDR3 region: CASSPYRGPGSSPLHF. The CDR3 nucleotides read TGTGCCAGCAGCCCGTACAGGGGGCCGGGGAGTTCACCCCTCCACTTT. Supplemented by reference TRBV5-8 and TRBJ1-6, the full variable domain reads EAGVTQSPTHLIKTRGQQATLRCSPISGHTSVYWYQQALGLGLQFLLWYDEGEERNRGNFPPRFSGRQFPNYSSELNVNALELEDSALYLCASSPYRGPGSSPLHFGNGTRLTVT.

The chain employs TRBV7-9 and TRBJ1-1, with D possibly matching TRBD1 (6 bases). The V gene's germline CDR1 is SEHNR and CDR2 FQNEAQ (reference sequence). The CDR3 totals 14 residues. Trimming removed 5 bases at V and 3 bases at J, with 13 bases between. The CDR3 is CASSPSTGDTEAFF. CDR3 nucleotides: TGTGCCAGCAGCCCTTCGACAGGAGACACTGAAGCTTTCTTT.

This chain connects TRBV3-1 (or the pseudogene TRBV3-2) to TRBJ2-5; D might be TRBD2 (5 bases). CDR1 and CDR2 (germline): LGHDT, YNNKEL (reference sequence). Trimming shortened V by 0 bases and J by 5 bases, and 13 bases separated the two germline ends. The CDR3 consists of 15 residues. In DNA, the CDR3 is TGTGCCAGCAGCCAAGATGTTGCTAGCTGGGAGACCCAGTACTTC. Amino acids: CASSQDVASWETQYF.

The J gene is TRBJ1-2, the V gene TRBV29-1, with D tentatively TRBD1 (6 bases). Germline CDR1 is SQVTM and CDR2 is ANQGSEA. Trimming stripped 5 bases from V and 4 bases from J, with 20 bases between. The CDR3 contains 15 residues. CDR3: CSVRTKQGPPYGYTF. The CDR3 nucleotides read TGCAGCGTTCGGACCAAACAGGGTCCCCCCTATGGCTACACCTTC.

The V and J genes are TRBV18 and TRBJ1-1; 8 bases are shared with TRBD1. Trimming took 6 bases from V and 5 from J; bases not matched to a gene: 5. Germline V gene lookup returns CDR1 KGHSH and CDR2 LQKENI. The CDR3 runs 13 residues. The chain's CDR3 is CASSWTGNTEAFF. The CDR3 bases are TGTGCCAGCTCGTGGACAGGGAATACTGAAGCTTTCTTT.